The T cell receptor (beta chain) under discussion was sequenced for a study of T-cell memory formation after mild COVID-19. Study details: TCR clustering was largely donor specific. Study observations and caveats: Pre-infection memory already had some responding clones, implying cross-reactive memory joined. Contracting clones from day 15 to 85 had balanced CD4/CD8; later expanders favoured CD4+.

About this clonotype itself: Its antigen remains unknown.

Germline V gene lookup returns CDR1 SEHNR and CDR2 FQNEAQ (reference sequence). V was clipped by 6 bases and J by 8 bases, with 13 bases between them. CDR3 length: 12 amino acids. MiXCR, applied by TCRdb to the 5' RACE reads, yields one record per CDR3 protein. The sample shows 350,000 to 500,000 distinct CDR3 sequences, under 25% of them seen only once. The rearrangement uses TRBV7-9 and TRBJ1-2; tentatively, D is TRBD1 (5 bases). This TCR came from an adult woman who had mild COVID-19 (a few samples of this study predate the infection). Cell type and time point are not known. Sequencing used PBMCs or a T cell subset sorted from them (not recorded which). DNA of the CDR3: TGTGCCAGCAGTCTGGGGGAAGGGGGCTACACCTTC. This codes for CASSLGEGGYTF.